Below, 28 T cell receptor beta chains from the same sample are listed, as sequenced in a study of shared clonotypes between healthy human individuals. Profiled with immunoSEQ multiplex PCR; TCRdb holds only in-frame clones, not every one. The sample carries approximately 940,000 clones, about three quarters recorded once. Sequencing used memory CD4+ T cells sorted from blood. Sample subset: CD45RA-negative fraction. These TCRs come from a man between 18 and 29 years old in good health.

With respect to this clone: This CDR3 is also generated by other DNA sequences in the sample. The CDR3 DNA follows: TGCGCCAGCAGCCAAGACACCGCAGCGAACTATGGCTACACCTTC. Translated, it gives CASSQDTAANYGYTF. The chain combines TRBV4-1 with TRBJ1-2; D not certain. V lost 0 bases and J lost 2, with 10 bases in between. The CDR3 is 15 amino acids. Per the germline V gene, CDR1 is MGHRA and CDR2 is YSYEKL.

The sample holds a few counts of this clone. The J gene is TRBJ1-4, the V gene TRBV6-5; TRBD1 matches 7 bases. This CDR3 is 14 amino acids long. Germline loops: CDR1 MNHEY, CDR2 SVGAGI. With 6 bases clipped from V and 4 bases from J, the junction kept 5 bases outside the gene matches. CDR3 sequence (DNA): TGTGCCAGCAGCTCGGGACAGAATAATGAAAAACTGTTTTTT. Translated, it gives CASSSGQNNEKLFF.

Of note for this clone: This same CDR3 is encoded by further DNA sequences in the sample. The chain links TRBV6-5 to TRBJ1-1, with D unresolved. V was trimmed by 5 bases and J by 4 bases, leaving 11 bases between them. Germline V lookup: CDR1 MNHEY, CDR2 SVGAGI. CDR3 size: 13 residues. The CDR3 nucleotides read TGTGCCAGCAGTCCTCAAGGGTCCACTGAAGCTTTCTTT. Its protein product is CASSPQGSTEAFF.

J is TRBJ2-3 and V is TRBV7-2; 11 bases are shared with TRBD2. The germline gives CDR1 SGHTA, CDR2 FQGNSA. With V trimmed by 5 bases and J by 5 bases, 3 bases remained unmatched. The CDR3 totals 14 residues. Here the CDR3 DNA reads TGTGCCAGCAGCCTACTAGCGGGGGAAGATACGCAGTATTTT. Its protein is CASSLLAGEDTQYF.

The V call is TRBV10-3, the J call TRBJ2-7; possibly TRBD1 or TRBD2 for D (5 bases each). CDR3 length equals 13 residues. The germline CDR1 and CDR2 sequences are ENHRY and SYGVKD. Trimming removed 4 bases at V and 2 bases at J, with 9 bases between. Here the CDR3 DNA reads TGTGCCATCAGTGTGCTGGGGGCCTACGAGCAGTACTTC. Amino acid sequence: CAISVLGAYEQYF.

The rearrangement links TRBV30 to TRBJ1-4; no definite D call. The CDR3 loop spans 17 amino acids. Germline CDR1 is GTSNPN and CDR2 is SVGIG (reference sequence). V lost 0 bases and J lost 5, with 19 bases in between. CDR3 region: CAWSVGSTGIYNEKLFF. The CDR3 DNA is TGTGCCTGGAGTGTAGGATCCACCGGAATTTACAATGAAAAACTGTTTTTT.

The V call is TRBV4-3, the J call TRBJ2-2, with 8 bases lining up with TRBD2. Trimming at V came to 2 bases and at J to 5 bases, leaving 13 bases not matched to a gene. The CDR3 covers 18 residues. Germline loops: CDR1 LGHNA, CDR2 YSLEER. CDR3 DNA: TGCGCCAGCAGCCAATTTACATGGGCGGGAGGTTGGACCGGGGAGCTGTTTTTT. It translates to CASSQFTWAGGWTGELFF.

For the CDR3, the DNA is TGTGCCAGCAGCCCCGTGGCCGGGGGCTATGGCTACACCTTC. Amino acid sequence: CASSPVAGGYGYTF. The chain employs TRBV11-2 and TRBJ1-2, with D perhaps TRBD1 (5 bases). The V gene's germline CDR1 is SGHAT and CDR2 FQNNGV. The CDR3 extends over 14 amino acids. The germline V and J ends were trimmed by 5 bases and 4 bases, with 14 bases remaining between them.

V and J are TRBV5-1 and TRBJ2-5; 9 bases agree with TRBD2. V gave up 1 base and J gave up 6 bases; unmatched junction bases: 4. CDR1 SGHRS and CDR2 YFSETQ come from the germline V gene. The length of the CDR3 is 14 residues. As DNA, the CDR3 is TGCGCCAGCAGCTTGTATACTAGCGGGCAGACCCAGTACTTC. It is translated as CASSLYTSGQTQYF.

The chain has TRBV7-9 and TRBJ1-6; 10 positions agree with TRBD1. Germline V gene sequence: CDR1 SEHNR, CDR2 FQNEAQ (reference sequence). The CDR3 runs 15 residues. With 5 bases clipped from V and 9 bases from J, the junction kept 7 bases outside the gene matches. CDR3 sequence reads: CASSTEGQGFSPLHF. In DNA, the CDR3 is TGTGCCAGCAGCACGGAGGGACAGGGGTTTTCACCCCTCCACTTT.

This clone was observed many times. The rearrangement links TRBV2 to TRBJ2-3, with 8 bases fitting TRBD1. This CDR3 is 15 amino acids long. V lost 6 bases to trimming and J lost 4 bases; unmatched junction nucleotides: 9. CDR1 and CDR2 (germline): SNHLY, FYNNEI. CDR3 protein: CASSSGQGGADTQYF. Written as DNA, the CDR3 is TGTGCCAGCAGCTCAGGACAGGGAGGCGCAGATACGCAGTATTTT.

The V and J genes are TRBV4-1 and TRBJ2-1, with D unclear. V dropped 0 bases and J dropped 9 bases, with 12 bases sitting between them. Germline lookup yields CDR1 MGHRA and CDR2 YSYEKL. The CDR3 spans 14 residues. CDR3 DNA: TGCGCCAGCAGCCAAGAAGTGGTCCGCGTTGAGCAGTTCTTC. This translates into CASSQEVVRVEQFF.

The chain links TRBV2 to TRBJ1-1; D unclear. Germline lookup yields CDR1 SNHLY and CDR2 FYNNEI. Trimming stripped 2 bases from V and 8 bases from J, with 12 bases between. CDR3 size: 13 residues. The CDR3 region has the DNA TGTGCCAGCAGTGAATTAGGCCAGCAGGAAGCTTTCTTT. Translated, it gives CASSELGQQEAFF.

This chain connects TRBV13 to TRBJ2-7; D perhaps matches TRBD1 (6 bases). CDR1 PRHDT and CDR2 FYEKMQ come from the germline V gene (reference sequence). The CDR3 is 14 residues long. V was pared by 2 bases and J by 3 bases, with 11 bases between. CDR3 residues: CASSLNPGDYEQYF. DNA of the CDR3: TGTGCCAGCAGCTTAAACCCAGGGGACTACGAGCAGTACTTC.

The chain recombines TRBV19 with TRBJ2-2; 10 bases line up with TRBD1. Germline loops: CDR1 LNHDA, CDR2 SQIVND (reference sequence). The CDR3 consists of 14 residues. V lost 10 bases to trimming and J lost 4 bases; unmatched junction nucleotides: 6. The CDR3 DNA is TGTGCCACTATGGACAGGGGGACCACCGGGGAGCTGTTTTTT. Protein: CATMDRGTTGELFF.

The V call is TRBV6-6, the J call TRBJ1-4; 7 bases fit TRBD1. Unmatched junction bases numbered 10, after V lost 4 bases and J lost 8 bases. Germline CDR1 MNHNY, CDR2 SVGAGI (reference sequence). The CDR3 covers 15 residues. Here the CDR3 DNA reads TGTGCCAGCAGTTCCGGACAGGCGGGAGGAGAAAAACTGTTTTTT. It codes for CASSSGQAGGEKLFF.

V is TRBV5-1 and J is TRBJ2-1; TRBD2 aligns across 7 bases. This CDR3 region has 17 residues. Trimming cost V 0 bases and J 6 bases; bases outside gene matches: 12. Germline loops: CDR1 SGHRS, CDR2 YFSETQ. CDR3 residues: CASSLAGPAGGGNEQFF. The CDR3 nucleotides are TGCGCCAGCAGCTTGGCTGGTCCCGCCGGCGGGGGCAATGAGCAGTTCTTC.

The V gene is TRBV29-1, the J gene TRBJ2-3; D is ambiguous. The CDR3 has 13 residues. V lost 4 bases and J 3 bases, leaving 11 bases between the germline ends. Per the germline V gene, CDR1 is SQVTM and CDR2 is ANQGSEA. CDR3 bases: TGCAGCGTTGTACCCGCCGGGACAGATACGCAGTATTTT. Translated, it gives CSVVPAGTDTQYF.

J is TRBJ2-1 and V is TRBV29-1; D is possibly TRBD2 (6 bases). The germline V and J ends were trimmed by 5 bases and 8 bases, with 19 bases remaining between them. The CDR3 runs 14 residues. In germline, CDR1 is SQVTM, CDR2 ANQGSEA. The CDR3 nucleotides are TGCAGCGTTACCCCGGTGACTAGTAGTCATGAGCAGTTCTTC. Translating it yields CSVTPVTSSHEQFF.

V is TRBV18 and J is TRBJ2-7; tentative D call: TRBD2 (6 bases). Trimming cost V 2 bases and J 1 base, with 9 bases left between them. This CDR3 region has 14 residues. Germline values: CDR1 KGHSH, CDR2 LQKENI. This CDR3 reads CASSPYRESYEQYF. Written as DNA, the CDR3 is TGTGCCAGCTCACCATATCGGGAGTCCTACGAGCAGTACTTC.

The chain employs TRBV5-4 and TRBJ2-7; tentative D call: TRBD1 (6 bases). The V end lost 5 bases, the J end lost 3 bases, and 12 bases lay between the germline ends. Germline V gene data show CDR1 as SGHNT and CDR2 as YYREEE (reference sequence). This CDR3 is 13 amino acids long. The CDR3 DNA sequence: TGTGCCAGCAGAAGGCAGGGGTTCTACGAGCAGTACTTC. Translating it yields CASRRQGFYEQYF.

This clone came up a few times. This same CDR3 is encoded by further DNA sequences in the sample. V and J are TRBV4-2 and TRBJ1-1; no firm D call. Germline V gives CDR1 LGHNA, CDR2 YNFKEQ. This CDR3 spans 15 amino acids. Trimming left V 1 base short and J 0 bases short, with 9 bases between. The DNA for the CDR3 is TGTGCCAGCAGCCAAGGGCGGGGTATGAACACTGAAGCTTTCTTT. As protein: CASSQGRGMNTEAFF.

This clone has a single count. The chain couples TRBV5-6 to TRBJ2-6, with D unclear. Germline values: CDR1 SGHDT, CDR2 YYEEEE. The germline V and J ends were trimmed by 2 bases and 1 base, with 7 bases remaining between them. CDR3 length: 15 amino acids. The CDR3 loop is CASSLVYSGANVLTF. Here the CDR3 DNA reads TGTGCCAGCAGCTTAGTGTATTCTGGGGCCAACGTCCTGACTTTC.

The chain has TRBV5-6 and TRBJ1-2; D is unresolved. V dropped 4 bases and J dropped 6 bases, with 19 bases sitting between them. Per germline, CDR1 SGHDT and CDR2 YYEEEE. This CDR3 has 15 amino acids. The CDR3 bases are TGTGCCAGCAGCCGTGATACACGACTTGTAAATGGCTACACCTTC. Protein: CASSRDTRLVNGYTF.

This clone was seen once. CDR3 DNA: TGTGCCAGCATCGCAGTCGATAGCAATCAGCCCCAGCATTTT. This codes for CASIAVDSNQPQHF. The rearrangement joins TRBV6-1 to TRBJ1-5; D ambiguous. CDR1 is MNHNS, CDR2 SASEGT, per germline. CDR3 length equals 14 residues. Trimming shortened V by 7 bases and J by 0 bases, and 10 bases separated the two germline ends.

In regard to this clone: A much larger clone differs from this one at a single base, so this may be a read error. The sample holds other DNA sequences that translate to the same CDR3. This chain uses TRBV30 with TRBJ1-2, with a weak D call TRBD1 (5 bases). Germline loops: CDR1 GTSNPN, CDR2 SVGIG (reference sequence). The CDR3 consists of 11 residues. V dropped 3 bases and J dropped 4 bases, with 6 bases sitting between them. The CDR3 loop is CAWSGTYGYTF. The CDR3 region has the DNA TGTGCCTGGAGCGGGACCTATGGCTACACCTTC. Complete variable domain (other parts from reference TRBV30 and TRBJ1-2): SQTIHQWPATLVQPVGSPLSLECTVEGTSNPNLYWYRQAAGRGLQLLFYSVGIGQISSEVPQNLSASRPQDRQFILSSKKLLLSDSGFYLCAWSGTYGYTFGSGTRLTVV.

CDR3 amino acids: CASSLYTPPQGFGGYTF. The CDR3 nucleotides are TGTGCCAGCAGCTTATATACCCCCCCACAGGGTTTCGGTGGCTACACCTTC. The chain has TRBV7-2 and TRBJ1-2; weak D call: TRBD1 (6 bases). The length of the CDR3 is 17 residues. Germline CDR1 is SGHTA and CDR2 is FQGNSA. V lost 2 bases, J lost 7 bases, and 23 bases lay in between.

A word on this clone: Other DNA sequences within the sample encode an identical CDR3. CDR3: CASSPSSYEQYF. Here the CDR3 DNA reads TGCGCCAGCAGCCCGAGCTCCTACGAGCAGTACTTC. The chain combines TRBV5-1 with TRBJ2-7; D is uncertain. V lost 4 bases to trimming and J lost 0 bases, with 5 bases between them. The CDR3 consists of 12 residues. Germline CDR1 reads SGHRS; CDR2 reads YFSETQ.